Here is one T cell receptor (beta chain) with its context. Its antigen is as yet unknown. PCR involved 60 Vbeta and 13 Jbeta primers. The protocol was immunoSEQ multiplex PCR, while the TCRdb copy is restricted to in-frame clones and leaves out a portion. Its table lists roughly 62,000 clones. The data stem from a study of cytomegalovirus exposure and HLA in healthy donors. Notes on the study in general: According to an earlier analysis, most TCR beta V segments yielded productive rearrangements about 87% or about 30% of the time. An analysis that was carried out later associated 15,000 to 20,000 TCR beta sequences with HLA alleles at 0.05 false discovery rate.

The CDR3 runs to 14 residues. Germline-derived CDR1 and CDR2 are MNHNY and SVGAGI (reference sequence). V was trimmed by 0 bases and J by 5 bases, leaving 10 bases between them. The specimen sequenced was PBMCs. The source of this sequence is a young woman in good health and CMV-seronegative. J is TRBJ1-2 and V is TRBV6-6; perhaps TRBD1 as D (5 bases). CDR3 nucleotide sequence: TGTGCCAGCAGTTACTCGACAGAGTATTATGGCTACACCTTC. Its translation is CASSYSTEYYGYTF.